This is a list of T cell receptor beta chains from one sample in a study of T cell responses to AZD1222 COVID-19 vaccine. Libraries were prepared by immunoSEQ multiplex PCR; TCRdb keeps only in-frame clonotypes and omits some of them. The data show approximately 100,000 clones, 85% to 90% seen once. Sequencing used peripheral blood, obtained on day 0 of AZD1222 vaccination. Receptors originate from an adult in good health. Each CDR3 is given with its conserved first and last residue. Fields, in order: J gene, V gene, D gene, clone size, CDR3 DNA, CDR3 protein. A D gene is named only where the DNA matches it firmly. Part of the rows lack a size; the others show once, few, many or a class for expanded clones.

J: TRBJ2-7
V: TRBV5-5
D: TRBD1
size: NA
DNA: TGTGCCAGCAGCTTGGTCGGGACAGTCTCCTACGAGCAGTACTTC
CDR3: CASSLVGTVSYEQYF

J: TRBJ2-1
V: TRBV6-6
D: NA
size: NA
DNA: TGTGCGGGAATGGGGGGCGGTGAGCAGTTCTTC
CDR3: CAGMGGGEQFF

J: TRBJ2-5
V: TRBV9
D: NA
size: NA
DNA: TGTGCCAGCAGCGGGAGTTCGGGGGAGACCCAGTACTTC
CDR3: CASSGSSGETQYF

J: TRBJ1-2
V: TRBV29-1
D: NA
size: NA
DNA: TGCAGCGTTGTCGAGCTAACAAGCTATGGCTACACCTTC
CDR3: CSVVELTSYGYTF

J: TRBJ2-3
V: TRBV12-5
D: TRBD2
size: NA
DNA: TGTGCTAGTGGTTTGGTAATGGTCAGCGGGGGCACAGATACGCAGTATTTT
CDR3: CASGLVMVSGGTDTQYF

J: TRBJ1-5
V: TRBV6-5
D: NA
size: NA
DNA: TGTGCCAGCAGTCACAATCAGCCCCAGCATTTT
CDR3: CASSHNQPQHF

J: TRBJ2-6
V: TRBV7-3
D: NA
size: NA
DNA: TGTGCCAGCAGCTTAAACCATTTAGGGCGTGGGGCCAACGTCCTGACTTTC
CDR3: CASSLNHLGRGANVLTF

J: TRBJ2-5
V: TRBV7-9
D: NA
size: NA
DNA: TGTGCCAGCAGCTTAGGGACCGTACCCCAAGAGACCCAGTACTTC
CDR3: CASSLGTVPQETQYF

J: TRBJ1-2
V: TRBV7-9
D: NA
size: NA
DNA: TGTGCCAGCAGCTTAGGGACAGCTCCCACCTTC
CDR3: CASSLGTAPTF

J: TRBJ2-1
V: TRBV4-1
D: TRBD2
size: NA
DNA: TGCGCCAGCAGCTCTAGCGGGGATAGCGATGAGCAGTTCTTC
CDR3: CASSSSGDSDEQFF

J: TRBJ2-5
V: TRBV28
D: NA
size: once
DNA: TGTGCCAGCATTATCACGACACCGGTGGAGACCCAGTACTTC
CDR3: CASIITTPVETQYF

J: TRBJ1-2
V: TRBV5-1
D: NA
size: NA
DNA: TGCGCCAGCAGCTTGGACAGGGTAGCCGATGGCTACACCTTC
CDR3: CASSLDRVADGYTF

J: TRBJ2-1
V: TRBV7-9
D: TRBD2
size: NA
DNA: TGTGCCAGCGACAAGGCTAGCGGGAGGGATGAGCAGTTCTTC
CDR3: CASDKASGRDEQFF

J: TRBJ1-4
V: TRBV4-1
D: NA
size: NA
DNA: TGCGCCAGCAGCAGCCGGGACTACGGTGAAAAACTGTTTTTT
CDR3: CASSSRDYGEKLFF

J: TRBJ1-5
V: TRBV7-8
D: TRBD1
size: once
DNA: TGTGCCAGCAGCTATGGGACAGTACAAGATCAGCCCCAGCATTTT
CDR3: CASSYGTVQDQPQHF

J: TRBJ1-2
V: TRBV10-3
D: NA
size: NA
DNA: TGTGCCATCAGTGACGACACTTCTAACTATGGCTACACCTTC
CDR3: CAISDDTSNYGYTF

J: TRBJ1-5
V: TRBV7-6
D: TRBD1
size: once
DNA: TGTGCCAGCAGTGACGGACAGGGCAATCAGCCCCAGCATTTT
CDR3: CASSDGQGNQPQHF

J: TRBJ2-3
V: TRBV24-1
D: TRBD1
size: NA
DNA: TGTGCCACCAGTACCCGTATGTTTGGACAGGAGCACACAGATACGCAGTATTTT
CDR3: CATSTRMFGQEHTDTQYF

J: TRBJ2-1
V: TRBV5-1
D: NA
size: NA
DNA: TGCGCCAGCAGCTCCGGACAGCCGTACAATGAGCAGTTCTTC
CDR3: CASSSGQPYNEQFF

J: TRBJ2-1
V: TRBV7-9
D: TRBD2
size: NA
DNA: TGTGCCAGCAGCTCCCGACTAGCTCCCTACAATGAGCAGTTCTTC
CDR3: CASSSRLAPYNEQFF

J: TRBJ1-2
V: TRBV27
D: NA
size: NA
DNA: TGTGCCAGCAGACGACAGGCGGAGGGTTACTATGGCTACACCTTC
CDR3: CASRRQAEGYYGYTF

J: TRBJ2-7
V: TRBV4-1
D: TRBD2
size: NA
DNA: TGCGCCAGCAGCTATCTGACTAGCGGGGCTTACGAGCAGTACTTC
CDR3: CASSYLTSGAYEQYF

J: TRBJ2-4
V: TRBV3-1/TRBV3-2
D: TRBD1
size: NA
DNA: TGTGCCAGCAGCCCCCGGACAGGGGAGGGAAACATTCAGTACTTC
CDR3: CASSPRTGEGNIQYF

J: TRBJ2-1
V: TRBV5-5
D: TRBD2
size: NA
DNA: TGTGCCAGCAGCTTTTGGGGGACTAGCGGCTACAATGAGCAGTTCTTC
CDR3: CASSFWGTSGYNEQFF

J: TRBJ2-7
V: TRBV19
D: TRBD2
size: NA
DNA: TGTGCCAGTAGTATCCGCGGACTAGCGGGAGGCTTAACCTACGAGCAGTACTTC
CDR3: CASSIRGLAGGLTYEQYF

J: TRBJ1-6
V: TRBV27
D: TRBD1
size: NA
DNA: TGTGCCAGCAGTTTCGCGACCAGGACAGGGTATTCACCCCTCCACTTT
CDR3: CASSFATRTGYSPLHF

J: TRBJ1-4
V: TRBV5-4
D: TRBD1
size: NA
DNA: TGTGCCAGCAGCTTGGCGGGAGGGGGCAGGACTAATGAAAAACTGTTTTTT
CDR3: CASSLAGGGRTNEKLFF

J: TRBJ1-1
V: TRBV11-2
D: TRBD1
size: few
DNA: TGTGCCAGCAGCCTAGTCAGAGGGCTGCGGGACAGGGTGAACACTGAAGCTTTCTTT
CDR3: CASSLVRGLRDRVNTEAFF

J: TRBJ1-2
V: TRBV11-3
D: NA
size: NA
DNA: TGTGCCAGCAGCCGGGGTCTCGGCGGCTACACCTTC
CDR3: CASSRGLGGYTF

J: TRBJ2-7
V: TRBV18
D: NA
size: NA
DNA: TGTGCCAGCTCACCAGAAAGGGAGCAGTACTTC
CDR3: CASSPEREQYF

J: TRBJ2-7
V: TRBV13
D: NA
size: NA
DNA: TGTGCCAGCAGCGCCACTGGACGGTTCCGAGAGGGGGCGGGAGAACTCTACGAGCAGTACTTC
CDR3: CASSATGRFREGAGELYEQYF

J: TRBJ1-5
V: TRBV4-1
D: NA
size: NA
DNA: TGCGCCAGCAGCACCCAGGGCAATCAGCCCCAGCATTTT
CDR3: CASSTQGNQPQHF